One sample yielded the 9 T cell receptor beta chains listed below, sequenced in a study of OX40 agonist ivuxolimab in advanced cancers. The protocol was immunoSEQ multiplex PCR, while the TCRdb copy is restricted to in-frame clones and leaves out a portion. Of about 69,000 clones in the sample, approximately 89% were seen once. The specimen comprised CD4+ or CD8+ T cells sorted from blood, sampled in a trial of the OX40 agonist ivuxolimab. These receptors all stem from an adult with an advanced solid tumor such as melanoma, head and neck, liver or kidney cancer.

The CDR3 sequence is CSASFQETQYF. The CDR3 DNA follows: TGCAGTGCTAGTTTTCAAGAGACCCAGTACTTC. The V gene is TRBV20-1, the J gene TRBJ2-5; unclear D gene. Trimming stripped 3 bases from V and 2 bases from J, with 4 bases between. Germline V gene lookup returns CDR1 DFQATT and CDR2 SNEGSKA (reference sequence). CDR3 length: 11 residues.

This clone was seen only once. The chain links TRBV2 to TRBJ2-3; 8 bases are shared with TRBD2. V lost 10 bases, J lost 5 bases, and 14 bases stayed unmatched. The V gene's germline CDR1 is SNHLY and CDR2 FYNNEI. The CDR3 has 15 amino acids. The CDR3 DNA reads as TGTGCCACCAATAAGCGGGAGCGTCAGGGAGATACGCAGTATTTT. Its translation is CATNKRERQGDTQYF. The full variable domain, with the rest looked up from reference TRBV2 and TRBJ2-3, is EPEVTQTPSHQVTQMGQEVILRCVPISNHLYFYWYRQILGQKVEFLVSFYNNEISEKSEIFDDQFSVERPDGSNFTLKIRSTKLEDSAMYFCATNKRERQGDTQYFGPGTRLTVL.

In this sample, this clone turned up a few times. CDR3 DNA sequence: TGTGCCAGCGGGGCGGGACAGGGCGCAAAACTGTTTTTT. Protein sequence: CASGAGQGAKLFF. The chain combines TRBV6-1 with TRBJ1-4, with 9 bases that match TRBD1. The germline CDR1 and CDR2 sequences are MNHNS and SASEGT. The junction had 8 bases not matched to a gene; V was cut back by 8 bases and J by 10 bases. The CDR3 length is 13 residues.

This clone was found once. The chain carries TRBV15 and TRBJ2-7; D is unresolved. CDR3 length equals 14 residues. Trimming cost V 11 bases and J 6 bases, with 23 bases left between them. Per the germline V gene, CDR1 is LNHNV and CDR2 is YYDKDF (reference sequence). The CDR3 spells CAVPSGLPSGEQYF. In nucleotides, the CDR3 is TGTGCCGTCCCCTCCGGGCTCCCCTCTGGCGAGCAGTACTTC.

This rearrangement joins TRBV13 to TRBJ2-7; 9 bases align to TRBD2. The CDR3 sequence is 13 residues long. Looked up from germline, CDR1 is PRHDT and CDR2 is FYEKMQ (reference sequence). The trim removed 3 bases at V and 6 bases at J, leaving 3 bases unmatched. The CDR3 sequence is CASSFSGSFEQYF. In DNA, the CDR3 is TGTGCCAGCAGCTTTAGCGGGAGCTTCGAGCAGTACTTC. The full variable domain, completed using reference TRBV13 and TRBJ2-7, is AAGVIQSPRHLIKEKRETATLKCYPIPRHDTVYWYQQGPGQDPQFLISFYEKMQSDKGSIPDRFSAQQFSDYHSELNMSSLELGDSALYFCASSFSGSFEQYFGPGTRLTVT.

The chain combines TRBV19 with TRBJ1-5, with TRBD1 matching over 8 bases. The CDR3 runs to 14 residues. Germline assignment: CDR1 LNHDA and CDR2 SQIVND (reference sequence). The trim removed 4 bases at V and 9 bases at J, leaving 8 bases unmatched. The CDR3 region is CASSTRDRLRPQHF. The CDR3 coding sequence is TGTGCCAGTAGTACCCGGGACAGGCTAAGGCCCCAGCATTTT.

This chain connects TRBV19 to TRBJ2-7, with 7 positions matching TRBD1. The length of the CDR3 is 13 residues. Per the germline V gene, CDR1 is LNHDA and CDR2 is SQIVND (reference sequence). Unmatched junction bases numbered 5, after V lost 5 bases and J lost 4 bases. The CDR3 protein is CASSVRDSYEQYF. The CDR3 DNA sequence: TGTGCCAGTAGTGTCCGGGACAGTTACGAGCAGTACTTC. Combining the CDR3 with reference TRBV19 and TRBJ2-7 gives the whole variable domain DGGITQSPKYLFRKEGQNVTLSCEQNLNHDAMYWYRQDPGQGLRLIYYSQIVNDFQKGDIAEGYSVSREKKESFPLTVTSAQKNPTAFYLCASSVRDSYEQYFGPGTRLTVT.

The CDR3 DNA is TGTGCCAGCATTCCCCTAGCGGGAGTGACGGGGGAGCTGTTTTTT. Translation gives CASIPLAGVTGELFF. V gene TRBV6-1 combines with J gene TRBJ2-2; 10 bases are shared with TRBD2. The germline CDR1 and CDR2 sequences are MNHNS and SASEGT. This CDR3 contains 15 residues. The junction had 10 bases not matched to a gene; V was cut back by 7 bases and J by 8 bases.

Of note for this clone: The same CDR3 is also encoded by other DNA sequences in this sample. The chain recombines TRBV2 with TRBJ1-5; D is unresolved. This CDR3 region has 13 residues. Trimming pared 3 bases from V and 7 bases from J, leaving 10 bases between. Germline V lookup: CDR1 SNHLY, CDR2 FYNNEI. CDR3 sequence: CASSERSIQPQHF. The DNA of the CDR3 is TGTGCCAGCAGTGAGAGGTCAATCCAGCCCCAGCATTTT.